One sample yielded the 28 T cell receptor beta chains listed below, sequenced in a study of CD8+ T cells in alopecia areata. The authors extracted RNA and reverse transcribed it into cDNA as the sequencing template. Clones were sequenced by immunoSEQ multiplex PCR, and TCRdb holds only the in-frame ones, with some missing. In the table there are more than 95,000 clones, approximately 47% of which are singletons. The sequencing input was NKG2D-low CD8+ T cells sorted from blood. The receptor source for this set is a human donor with alopecia areata.

This sequence joins TRBV19 and TRBJ1-1, with D hard to call. CDR1 is LNHDA, CDR2 SQIVND, per germline (reference sequence). Trimming pared 9 bases from V and 1 base from J, leaving 3 bases between. The CDR3 spans 10 residues. The CDR3 is CASRNTEAFF. CDR3 in DNA: TGTGCCAGCCGGAACACTGAAGCTTTCTTT.

This clone appeared a few times. The J gene is TRBJ2-7, the V gene TRBV23-1; the D call may be TRBD1 or TRBD2 (5 bases each). TRBV23-1 is an open reading frame, and its role is uncertain. CDR3 length equals 15 residues. Trimming shortened V by 1 base and J by 0 bases, and 10 bases separated the two germline ends. The CDR3 nucleotides read TGCGCCAGCAGTCAATTCTGGGGGAGCTCCTACGAGCAGTACTTC. Its translation: CASSQFWGSSYEQYF.

The chain carries TRBV4-3 and TRBJ2-1, with D possibly matching TRBD2 (5 bases). Per the germline V gene, CDR1 is LGHNA and CDR2 is YSLEER. V shed 1 base and J shed 7 bases, with 11 bases lying between them. The CDR3 has 14 amino acids. The CDR3 DNA reads TGCGCCAGCAGCCAAGTGAATAGCGTGAATGAGCAGTTCTTC. Its protein product is CASSQVNSVNEQFF.

V usage is TRBV4-2 and J usage is TRBJ2-3; 10 bases agree with TRBD2. Looked up from germline, CDR1 is LGHNA and CDR2 is YNFKEQ. The CDR3 totals 15 residues. With 2 bases clipped from V and 4 bases from J, the junction kept 3 bases outside the gene matches. CDR3 region: CASSQSGGAADTQYF. CDR3 coding DNA: TGTGCCAGCAGCCAAAGCGGGGGGGCGGCAGATACGCAGTATTTT.

The J gene is TRBJ2-2, the V gene TRBV29-1; D remains ambiguous. V gave up 2 bases and J gave up 4 bases, with 8 bases separating them. This CDR3 spans 13 amino acids. Germline lookup yields CDR1 SQVTM and CDR2 ANQGSEA. CDR3 amino acids: CSVELGLTGELFF. Here the CDR3 DNA reads TGCAGCGTTGAATTAGGCCTCACCGGGGAGCTGTTTTTT.

Only a few counts were recorded for this clone. V gene TRBV29-1 combines with J gene TRBJ1-1, with D hard to call. CDR3 length: 13 amino acids. Germline V gene lookup returns CDR1 SQVTM and CDR2 ANQGSEA. V lost 6 bases, J lost 0 bases, and 11 bases lay in between. The CDR3 region has the DNA TGCAGCGTAGGCGTGGGTATGAACACTGAAGCTTTCTTT. This sequence encodes CSVGVGMNTEAFF.

The gene calls are TRBV9 and TRBJ2-1; 10 nucleotides match TRBD2. CDR3 size: 14 residues. CDR1 SGDLS and CDR2 YYNGEE come from the germline V gene. V was clipped by 6 bases and J by 6 bases; unmatched bases: 6. CDR3 nucleotide sequence: TGTGCCAGCACCGGACTAGCGGACATCAATGAGCAGTTCTTC. Its translation is CASTGLADINEQFF.

The table lists this clone with a count of one. This chain links TRBV27 with TRBJ2-5; D might be TRBD1 (6 bases). V lost 11 bases and J 2 bases, leaving 15 bases between the germline ends. This CDR3 contains 13 residues. The germline gives CDR1 MNHEY, CDR2 SMNVEV (reference sequence). In nucleotides, the CDR3 is TGTGCCTGCTCGCAGGGGTTGCAAGAGACCCAGTACTTC. Its translation: CACSQGLQETQYF.

The chain couples TRBV29-1 to TRBJ2-5; 8 nucleotides line up with TRBD2. The J call may be faulty, since TRBJ2-7 better matches the DNA end. Germline V gene lookup returns CDR1 SQVTM and CDR2 ANQGSEA. The CDR3 has 12 residues. The CDR3 DNA follows: TGCAGCGTTGAAGGACTAGCGAACGAGCAGTACTTC. Residues: CSVEGLANEQYF.

This chain connects TRBV25-1 to TRBJ2-5; TRBD1 matches 8 bases. With 8 bases clipped from V and 5 bases from J, the junction kept 10 bases outside the gene matches. The CDR3 sequence is 14 residues long. Germline V gene data show CDR1 as MGHDK and CDR2 as SYGVNS. The CDR3 DNA is TGTGCCAGCCGGTTGGACAGGGTCGACGAGACCCAGTACTTC. Residues: CASRLDRVDETQYF.

The chain recombines TRBV29-1 with TRBJ2-5, with D perhaps TRBD1 (6 bases). The CDR3 covers 14 residues. V was cut by 6 bases and J by 4 bases, with 18 bases left in between. CDR1 is SQVTM, CDR2 ANQGSEA, per germline. This CDR3 reads CSVAETGMGETQYF. CDR3 nucleotide sequence: TGCAGCGTCGCCGAAACAGGGATGGGAGAGACCCAGTACTTC.

The chain recombines TRBV10-2 with TRBJ2-1; no firm D call. The germline gives CDR1 WSHSY, CDR2 SAAADI. The germline V and J ends were trimmed by 3 bases and 7 bases, with 4 bases remaining between them. This CDR3 region has 11 residues. CDR3 amino acids: CASSDGNEQFF. CDR3 in DNA: TGCGCCAGCAGTGATGGTAATGAGCAGTTCTTC.

This chain links TRBV2 with TRBJ2-3, with a tentative D call TRBD1 (5 bases). Trimming pared 4 bases from V and 2 bases from J, leaving 16 bases between. The CDR3 runs 16 residues. Per germline, CDR1 SNHLY and CDR2 FYNNEI. CDR3: CASSVSLTENTDTQYF. CDR3 sequence (DNA): TGTGCCAGCAGTGTCTCTTTGACAGAGAACACAGATACGCAGTATTTT.

The chain is built from TRBV18 and TRBJ2-5; D unresolved. The CDR3 is 15 amino acids. Trimming left V 0 bases short and J 1 base short, with 9 bases between. In germline, CDR1 is KGHSH, CDR2 LQKENI. The CDR3 region has the DNA TGTGCCAGCTCACCACCTGGTCCCGGCCAAGAGACCCAGTACTTC. Its translation is CASSPPGPGQETQYF.

This clone was observed a few times. The J gene is TRBJ2-7, the V gene TRBV29-1, with TRBD1 as a possible D gene (6 bases). CDR3 length: 13 residues. The germline gives CDR1 SQVTM, CDR2 ANQGSEA. V lost 7 bases and J lost 0, with 13 bases in between. This CDR3 reads CSGKDRSSYEQYF. CDR3 coding DNA: TGCAGCGGTAAGGACAGATCCTCCTACGAGCAGTACTTC.

V is TRBV30 and J is TRBJ2-7; the D is unclear. Germline V gene sequence: CDR1 GTSNPN, CDR2 SVGIG (reference sequence). CDR3 length: 15 residues. The germline V and J ends were trimmed by 3 bases and 3 bases, with 18 bases remaining between them. This CDR3 is CAWSPQSSADYEQYF. The CDR3 DNA sequence: TGTGCCTGGAGCCCCCAGAGCAGCGCCGACTACGAGCAGTACTTC. Supplemented by reference TRBV30 and TRBJ2-7, the full variable domain reads SQTIHQWPATLVQPVGSPLSLECTVEGTSNPNLYWYRQAAGRGLQLLFYSVGIGQISSEVPQNLSASRPQDRQFILSSKKLLLSDSGFYLCAWSPQSSADYEQYFGPGTRLTVT.

The J gene is TRBJ1-6, the V gene TRBV23-1; D is unclear. TRBV23-1 is flagged as an ORF with uncertain function. The ends were cut back, 8 bases at V and 8 bases at J, with 10 bases in the middle. The CDR3 length is 12 residues. CDR3: CASPYWDSPLHF. The CDR3 DNA reads as TGCGCCAGCCCCTACTGGGATTCACCCCTCCACTTT.

The chain employs TRBV27 and TRBJ1-5, with D perhaps matching TRBD1 (6 bases). This CDR3 is 15 amino acids long. V was shortened by 4 bases and J by 5 bases, with 15 bases between the two germline ends. The germline CDR1 and CDR2 sequences are MNHEY and SMNVEV (reference sequence). The CDR3 here is CASSWAGGNDQPQHF. CDR3 bases: TGTGCCAGCAGTTGGGCTGGGGGCAATGATCAGCCCCAGCATTTT.

This clone was counted between two and nine times. The J gene is TRBJ2-3, the V gene TRBV5-1, with a tentative D call TRBD2 (7 bases). V shed 5 bases and J shed 6 bases, with 22 bases lying between them. Germline-derived CDR1 and CDR2 are SGHRS and YFSETQ. This CDR3 is 16 amino acids long. This CDR3 reads CASRSKGGAAPDTQYF. DNA for the CDR3: TGCGCCAGCAGAAGTAAAGGGGGGGCCGCCCCGGATACGCAGTATTTT. The entire variable domain, with the rest obtained from reference TRBV5-1 and TRBJ2-3, is as follows: KAGVTQTPRYLIKTRGQQVTLSCSPISGHRSVSWYQQTPGQGLQFLFEYFSETQRNKGNFPGRFSGRQFSNSRSEMNVSTLELGDSALYLCASRSKGGAAPDTQYFGPGTRLTVL.

The chain joins TRBV27 to TRBJ2-1; D uncertain. The CDR3 sequence is 13 residues long. The germline V and J ends were trimmed by 3 bases and 5 bases, with 8 bases remaining between them. CDR1 is MNHEY, CDR2 SMNVEV, per germline (reference sequence). As DNA, the CDR3 is TGTGCCAGCAGTTTTTCAAGAAACAATGAGCAGTTCTTC. This codes for CASSFSRNNEQFF.

The V gene is TRBV6-5, the J gene TRBJ2-5; D gene uncertain. This CDR3 is 12 amino acids long. Germline CDR1 reads MNHEY; CDR2 reads SVGAGI. Deletions cut 6 bases from V and 5 bases from J, with 10 bases between. CDR3 DNA sequence: TGTGCCAGCAGAAGCCCATCCGAGACCCAGTACTTC. It specifies CASRSPSETQYF.

The chain is built from TRBV14 and TRBJ1-1; possible D gene TRBD1, 5 bases. There are 12 residues in the CDR3. The V gene's germline CDR1 is SGHDN and CDR2 FVKESK. V lost 0 bases and J lost 11, with 10 bases in between. The CDR3 region is CASSQEGTLAFF. The CDR3 bases are TGTGCCAGCAGCCAAGAAGGGACTCTGGCTTTCTTT.

The rearrangement uses TRBV9 and TRBJ2-4, with 7 nucleotides matching TRBD1. The CDR3 covers 15 residues. Germline V lookup: CDR1 SGDLS, CDR2 YYNGEE. The ends lost 4 bases at V and 8 bases at J; junction bases unmatched: 12. The CDR3 loop is CASSSWDSGLDIQYF. Here the CDR3 DNA reads TGTGCCAGCAGCTCCTGGGACAGTGGATTGGACATTCAGTACTTC.

CDR3 region: CASRSDEETQYF. The CDR3 nucleotides read TGTGCCAGCAGATCAGACGAAGAGACCCAGTACTTC. This chain connects TRBV7-9 to TRBJ2-5, with D unclear. This CDR3 comprises 12 residues. CDR1 and CDR2 from the germline V gene are SEHNR and FQNEAQ (reference sequence). Trimming took 6 bases from V and 3 from J, leaving 8 bases between them.

The chain recombines TRBV29-1 with TRBJ2-7, with 7 nucleotides matching TRBD1. Trimming took 6 bases from V and 5 from J; bases not matched to a gene: 7. Per the germline V gene, CDR1 is SQVTM and CDR2 is ANQGSEA. The CDR3 has 12 residues. The CDR3 region is CSVQGGIHEQYF. The CDR3 nucleotides read TGCAGCGTCCAAGGGGGCATTCACGAGCAGTACTTC.

V gene TRBV29-1 combines with J gene TRBJ1-2; 11 bases fit TRBD1. V lost 6 bases to trimming and J lost 3 bases; unmatched junction nucleotides: 18. Germline V gene sequence: CDR1 SQVTM, CDR2 ANQGSEA. There are 18 residues in the CDR3. The CDR3 sequence is CSVEETRDRGVVDYGYTF. DNA for the CDR3: TGCAGCGTCGAGGAGACCCGGGACAGGGGGGTTGTCGACTATGGCTACACCTTC.

CDR3 residues: CASSSGSGGQYF. The CDR3 DNA sequence: TGTGCCAGCAGCTCCGGATCAGGAGGGCAGTACTTC. The chain links TRBV5-6 to TRBJ2-7; possible D gene TRBD2, 5 bases. Germline CDR1 and CDR2: SGHDT and YYEEEE. Trimming pared 3 bases from V and 9 bases from J, leaving 13 bases between. The CDR3 length is 12 residues. The whole variable domain, filled in from reference TRBV5-6 and TRBJ2-7, reads DAGVTQSPTHLIKTRGQQVTLRCSPKSGHDTVSWYQQALGQGPQFIFQYYEEEERQRGNFPDRFSGHQFPNYSSELNVNALLLGDSALYLCASSSGSGGQYFGPGTRLTVT.

There are a few counts of this clone. CDR3 sequence (DNA): TGTGCCAGCAGCTTAGACGGGATATTAGACAATGAGCAGTTCTTC. It codes for CASSLDGILDNEQFF. The V and J genes are TRBV11-2 and TRBJ2-1; D perhaps matches TRBD2 (5 bases). Trimming removed 0 bases at V and 5 bases at J, with 11 bases between. CDR1 and CDR2 (germline): SGHAT, FQNNGV. This CDR3 is 15 amino acids long.